The 30 T cell receptor beta chains below come from one sample, sequenced in a study of T-cell reconstitution after alpha-beta-depleted transplantation in children. Preparing the TCRbeta library involved the use of unique molecular identifiers. TCRdb re-analysed the PCR reads in MiXCR, keeping a single row per CDR3 protein. The repertoire consists of hundreds of thousands of distinct CDR3 sequences, with roughly a tenth occurring once and the leading ten covering around 4%. The sequencing used PBMCs from the stem cell graft donor, collected from the stem cell graft. All receptors derive from a human donor who donated a stem cell graft to a child with acute myeloid leukemia.

This clonotype was seen many times. The rearrangement links TRBV7-6 to TRBJ2-7; 10 bases are shared with TRBD2. This CDR3 is built from 17 residues. Germline V gene sequence: CDR1 SGHVS, CDR2 FNYEAQ. Trimming removed 5 bases from V and 2 bases from J; junction bases left unmatched: 12. For the CDR3, the DNA is TGTGCCAGCAGCAGAACACCTAGCGGGAGTATGCCCTACGAGCAGTACTTC. Translation gives CASSRTPSGSMPYEQYF.

This clonotype was seen a handful of times. This chain links TRBV20-1 with TRBJ2-6; 7 bases fit TRBD1. With V trimmed by 6 bases and J by 1 base, 6 bases remained unmatched. The CDR3 is 15 residues long. The germline gives CDR1 DFQATT, CDR2 SNEGSKA (reference sequence). The DNA for the CDR3 is TGCAGTGCCGTAAGGACAGGTTCTGGGGCCAACGTCCTGACTTTC. Its protein product is CSAVRTGSGANVLTF.

The J gene is TRBJ2-2, the V gene TRBV6-5; D unclear. Trimming shortened V by 0 bases and J by 5 bases, and 7 bases separated the two germline ends. CDR3 length: 14 residues. Looked up from germline, CDR1 is MNHEY and CDR2 is SVGAGI. The CDR3 sequence is CASSYSGVTGELFF. The CDR3, as DNA: TGTGCCAGCAGTTACTCCGGTGTTACCGGGGAGCTGTTTTTT.

A few counts support this clonotype. DNA for the CDR3: TGTGCCAGCAGTTTACAGGGGCCGAACGGGGAGCTGTTTTTT. Protein: CASSLQGPNGELFF. V usage is TRBV12-3 or TRBV12-4 and J usage is TRBJ2-2, with D maybe TRBD1 (6 bases). CDR3 length equals 14 residues. Trimming left V 2 bases short and J 7 bases short, with 11 bases between.

V gene TRBV10-3 combines with J gene TRBJ2-4, with 14 bases matching TRBD2. CDR1 and CDR2 from the germline V gene are ENHRY and SYGVKD. V shed 5 bases, J shed 0 bases, and the junction held 3 bases outside the gene matches. This CDR3 comprises 17 residues. CDR3 sequence: CAISRLAGGLAKNIQYF. The CDR3 DNA sequence: TGTGCCATCAGTCGACTAGCGGGAGGGCTAGCCAAAAACATTCAGTACTTC.

This clonotype was observed a handful of times. The chain joins TRBV6-1 to TRBJ2-4; D possibly corresponds to TRBD1 (6 bases). Germline lookup yields CDR1 MNHNS and CDR2 SASEGT. The CDR3 is 15 residues long. V was clipped by 4 bases and J by 3 bases, with 13 bases between them. This CDR3 reads CASSAQGLNKNIQYF. The CDR3, as DNA: TGTGCCAGCAGTGCCCAGGGGTTAAACAAAAACATTCAGTACTTC.

The CDR3 here is CASSPRSPYNEQFF. In DNA form, the CDR3 reads TGTGCCAGCAGTCCCCGTAGCCCTTACAATGAGCAGTTCTTC. The chain uses TRBV12-3 or TRBV12-4 and TRBJ2-1; D is unclear. The CDR3 extends over 14 amino acids. Deletions cut 5 bases from V and 4 bases from J, with 12 bases between.

In this sample, this clonotype turned up a few times. This rearrangement joins TRBV7-2 to TRBJ2-7, with a weak D call TRBD2 (5 bases). CDR3 length equals 12 residues. Per germline, CDR1 SGHTA and CDR2 FQGNSA. V lost 3 bases and J lost 10, with 13 bases in between. In DNA, the CDR3 is TGTGCCAGCAGCTTGGCAGCGGAGGCCCAGTACTTC. Residues: CASSLAAEAQYF. The complete variable domain, with remaining parts taken from reference TRBV7-2 and TRBJ2-7, reads GAGVSQSPSNKVTEKGKDVELRCDPISGHTALYWYRQSLGQGLEFLIYFQGNSAPDKSGLPSDRFSAERTGGSVSTLTIQRTQQEDSAVYLCASSLAAEAQYFGPGTRLTVT.

This clonotype was found many times. The CDR3 DNA sequence: TGCAGCGTCCTACAGGGTTCGGTCACTGAAGCTTTCTTT. This translates into CSVLQGSVTEAFF. J is TRBJ1-1 and V is TRBV29-1; a possible D gene is TRBD1 (6 bases). This CDR3 is built from 13 residues. CDR1 and CDR2 from the germline V gene are SQVTM and ANQGSEA. V lost 6 bases, J lost 4 bases, and 15 bases lay in between.

This rearrangement joins TRBV10-3 to TRBJ2-1; no clear D gene. Between the trimmed V and J ends, which lost 2 bases and 5 bases, there was a span of 13 bases. CDR1 is ENHRY and CDR2 is SYGVKD in the germline V gene. The CDR3 has 15 amino acids. CDR3 bases: TGTGCCATCAGTGAGCCAGGACCCGCCGACAATGAGCAGTTCTTC. Translation: CAISEPGPADNEQFF.

This clonotype was recorded many times. The rearrangement uses TRBV5-8 and TRBJ2-3; D not resolved. V was trimmed by 0 bases and J by 0 bases, leaving 11 bases between them. The CDR3 is 16 amino acids. Germline V CDR1 and CDR2: SGHTS, YDEGEE. DNA of the CDR3: TGTGCCAGCAGCTTGGGGCTACCCACTAGCACAGATACGCAGTATTTT. Translation: CASSLGLPTSTDTQYF.

This clonotype was observed a handful of times. The rearrangement joins TRBV30 to TRBJ2-5; D possibly corresponds to TRBD1 (7 bases). V was shortened by 0 bases and J by 5 bases, with 10 bases between the two germline ends. CDR1 and CDR2 (germline): GTSNPN, SVGIG (reference sequence). This CDR3 region has 13 residues. In DNA form, the CDR3 reads TGTGCCTGGAGTGTCCCAGGGGGGGAGACCCAGTACTTC. It specifies CAWSVPGGETQYF.

The chain uses TRBV20-1 and TRBJ1-3, with D unresolved. This CDR3 is 13 amino acids long. The germline CDR1 and CDR2 sequences are DFQATT and SNEGSKA (reference sequence). Trimming removed 0 bases from V and 7 bases from J, with 10 bases in between. The CDR3 sequence: CSARDVQRNTIYF. The CDR3 DNA is TGCAGTGCTAGAGATGTCCAGAGGAACACCATATATTTT.

This clonotype was counted many times. CDR3 in amino acids: CASSFINTEAFF. CDR3 DNA sequence: TGTGCCAGCAGCTTTATAAACACTGAAGCTTTCTTT. V is TRBV7-2 and J is TRBJ1-1; D remains unclear. CDR1 and CDR2 from the germline V gene are SGHTA and FQGNSA. The V end was cut by 3 bases, the J end by 2 bases, with 4 bases between. CDR3 size: 12 residues.

This clonotype has more than one count but fewer than ten. The J gene is TRBJ1-1, the V gene TRBV6-4, with D hard to call. The CDR3 runs to 13 residues. Trimming shortened V by 2 bases and J by 1 base, and 5 bases separated the two germline ends. Germline V gene sequence: CDR1 MRHNA, CDR2 SNTAGT. In nucleotides, the CDR3 is TGTGCCAGCAGTGACAAGGGGAACACTGAAGCTTTCTTT. Translating gives CASSDKGNTEAFF.

This clonotype showed up many times. The genes are TRBV25-1 and TRBJ2-7, with 7 bases identical to TRBD2. The length of the CDR3 is 14 residues. CDR1 is MGHDK, CDR2 SYGVNS, per germline. The V gene end was trimmed by 4 bases and the J gene end by 4 bases; junction bases not matched to a gene: 7. CDR3 residues: CASSAGLVGYEQYF. CDR3 sequence (DNA): TGTGCCAGCAGTGCCGGACTAGTAGGGTACGAGCAGTACTTC.

This clonotype turned up a few times. The chain links TRBV10-3 to TRBJ2-5, with D possibly being TRBD1 (6 bases). Germline V gives CDR1 ENHRY, CDR2 SYGVKD. This CDR3 contains 14 residues. Trimming left V 5 bases short and J 4 bases short, with 14 bases between. The CDR3 reads CAISLGQSGETQYF. The CDR3 DNA reads as TGTGCCATCAGTCTGGGACAAAGTGGAGAGACCCAGTACTTC.

This clonotype is deemed medium-sized. This chain uses TRBV20-1 with TRBJ2-7; D is unresolved. Deletions cut 6 bases from V and 3 bases from J, with 15 bases between. Germline lookup yields CDR1 DFQATT and CDR2 SNEGSKA (reference sequence). This CDR3 is 13 amino acids long. The CDR3 sequence is CSALSGRVYEQYF. CDR3 DNA: TGCAGTGCCCTCTCCGGTCGCGTCTACGAGCAGTACTTC.

This clonotype was detected many times. The J gene is TRBJ2-5, the V gene TRBV6-1, with a weak D call TRBD1 (5 bases). The length of the CDR3 is 14 residues. Germline CDR1 is MNHNS and CDR2 is SASEGT. V was clipped by 8 bases and J by 5 bases, with 18 bases between them. The CDR3 DNA is TGTGCCAGCTCTACCATGGTAGGGGTGGAGACCCAGTACTTC. Its translation: CASSTMVGVETQYF.

This clonotype was counted only a few times. V is TRBV5-1 and J is TRBJ1-2; maybe TRBD1 (5 bases). Trimming pared 2 bases from V and 4 bases from J, leaving 15 bases between. Germline V gives CDR1 SGHRS, CDR2 YFSETQ. The CDR3 length is 15 residues. The CDR3 nucleotides read TGCGCCAGCAGCTTTTCAGGGCAGGAGATCTATGGCTACACCTTC. This translates into CASSFSGQEIYGYTF.

The J gene is TRBJ1-5, the V gene TRBV12-3 or TRBV12-4, with TRBD1 matching 9 bases. J gave up 9 bases and V 6 bases, and 9 bases lay outside the gene matches. The CDR3 extends over 14 amino acids. For the CDR3, the DNA is TGTGCCAGCAGGACAGGGGGTTCTTTTGCGCCCCAGCATTTT. This gives the protein CASRTGGSFAPQHF.

The gene calls are TRBV4-3 and TRBJ2-1, with 9 bases matching TRBD2. Unmatched junction bases numbered 6, after V lost 0 bases and J lost 9 bases. The CDR3 extends over 15 amino acids. Germline V lookup: CDR1 LGHNA, CDR2 YSLEER. The CDR3 DNA is TGCGCCAGCAGCCAAGACTGGCTAGCGGGGTCTGAGCAGTTCTTC. Translating it yields CASSQDWLAGSEQFF.

Only a few counts were recorded for this clonotype. The V call is TRBV12-3 or TRBV12-4, the J call TRBJ1-5; no definite D call. V was trimmed by 3 bases and J by 1 base, leaving 7 bases between them. The CDR3 is 14 residues long. The CDR3 DNA reads TGTGCCAGCAGTTTTGAGGGAAGCAATCAGCCCCAGCATTTT. Amino acid sequence: CASSFEGSNQPQHF.

The chain links TRBV24-1 to TRBJ2-2, with a tentative D call TRBD2 (5 bases). V was clipped by 4 bases and J by 0 bases, with 11 bases between them. Germline loops: CDR1 KGHDR, CDR2 SFDVKD. This CDR3 is built from 16 residues. Here the CDR3 DNA reads TGTGCCACCAGTGAGCGGCGGGCCGCGAACACCGGGGAGCTGTTTTTT. It encodes CATSERRAANTGELFF.

The V call is TRBV6-2 or TRBV6-3, the J call TRBJ2-1, with D perhaps matching TRBD2 (6 bases). Germline CDR1 and CDR2: MNHEY and SVGEGT. There are 14 residues in the CDR3. The V gene lost 6 bases and the J gene lost 6 bases, with 15 bases spanning the gap. The CDR3 region is CASRYEDYSNEQFF. The CDR3 nucleotides are TGTGCCAGCAGGTACGAGGACTACTCCAATGAGCAGTTCTTC.

This clonotype was seen a few times. This chain joins TRBV28 and TRBJ2-7; either TRBD1 or TRBD2 may fit D (5 bases each). The CDR3 runs 14 residues. Trimming took off 6 bases at V and 2 bases at J, with 14 bases between the two ends. Germline loops: CDR1 MDHEN, CDR2 SYDVKM. CDR3 in amino acids: CASRPPGPTYEQYF. CDR3 DNA sequence: TGTGCCAGCAGACCCCCGGGACCTACCTACGAGCAGTACTTC.

Only a few counts were recorded for this clonotype. This rearrangement joins TRBV7-2 to TRBJ2-5; 8 nucleotides match TRBD1. The germline V gene has CDR1 SGHTA and CDR2 FQGNSA. The J segment lost 5 bases and the V segment lost 5 bases, leaving 10 bases of the junction unmatched. The CDR3 runs to 15 residues. CDR3: CASSPGRQGLETQYF. CDR3 in DNA: TGTGCCAGCAGCCCGGGGCGACAGGGGCTGGAGACCCAGTACTTC.

This chain joins TRBV3-1 and TRBJ2-7; a weak D match, TRBD2 (5 bases). V lost 1 base, J lost 7 bases, and 8 bases lay in between. Germline values: CDR1 LGHDT, CDR2 YNNKEL (reference sequence). The CDR3 contains 12 residues. In DNA form, the CDR3 reads TGTGCCAGCAGCCAAGTAGCGAATGAGCAGTACTTC. This gives the protein CASSQVANEQYF.

Points on this clonotype: This may come from a read error, since a much larger clone is one base off. The CDR3 does not close with the conserved phenylalanine or tryptophan, likely indicating a read error. V usage is TRBV12-3 or TRBV12-4 and J usage is TRBJ2-3; 14 nucleotides match TRBD2. This CDR3 comprises 16 residues. The V and J ends lost 7 bases and 4 bases, in that order; junction bases with no gene match: 7. CDR3 sequence: CASKLGLAGGADTQYL. In DNA, the CDR3 is TGTGCCAGCAAGTTAGGACTAGCGGGAGGAGCAGATACGCAGTATTTA.

The chain employs TRBV20-1 and TRBJ2-1; TRBD2 matches 8 bases. V gave up 1 base and J gave up 8 bases; unmatched junction bases: 7. This CDR3 has 14 amino acids. Per germline, CDR1 DFQATT and CDR2 SNEGSKA (reference sequence). The CDR3 DNA sequence: TGCAGTGCTAGAGGCCCCATAGCGGGATATGAGCAGTTCTTC. It encodes CSARGPIAGYEQFF.